Listed below are T cell receptor beta chains from one sample, sequenced in a study of blood T cell repertoires in COVID-19. Some clones are missing from TCRdb's copy, which holds only in-frame ones; the method was immunoSEQ multiplex PCR. The sample lists some 240,000 clones; about three quarters were seen once. The sequenced material came from peripheral blood. The receptor source for this set is a woman between 65 and 79 years old with acute or convalescent COVID-19. Both conserved end residues are part of each CDR3. The D gene is left open where the match is weak. For some rows the clone size is stated as once, few or many, or as a class when expanded; others skip it.

d_call: TRBD2; j_call: TRBJ2-5; clone_size: .; v_call: TRBV7-7; cdr3_aa: CASSFGLAGQETQYF; cdr3_nt: TGTGCCAGCAGCTTCGGACTAGCGGGCCAAGAGACCCAGTACTTC
d_call: TRBD2; j_call: TRBJ2-3; clone_size: .; v_call: TRBV5-1; cdr3_aa: CASSLALAGGTDTQYF; cdr3_nt: TGCGCCAGCAGCTTGGCCTTAGCGGGGGGCACAGATACGCAGTATTTT
d_call: .; j_call: TRBJ1-3; clone_size: .; v_call: TRBV10-3; cdr3_aa: CAITVALTSGNTIYF; cdr3_nt: TGTGCCATCACAGTAGCACTCACATCTGGAAACACCATATATTTT
d_call: .; j_call: TRBJ2-5; clone_size: few; v_call: TRBV14; cdr3_aa: CASSRSPPETQYF; cdr3_nt: TGTGCCAGCAGCCGTAGCCCCCCAGAGACCCAGTACTTC
d_call: TRBD2; j_call: TRBJ2-1; clone_size: .; v_call: TRBV7-2; cdr3_aa: CASSRGAGVMNEQFF; cdr3_nt: TGTGCCAGCAGCCGGGGAGCGGGGGTGATGAATGAGCAGTTCTTC
d_call: .; j_call: TRBJ1-5; clone_size: .; v_call: TRBV19; cdr3_aa: CASSINERGTQPQHF; cdr3_nt: TGTGCCAGTAGTATTAATGAACGGGGAACGCAGCCCCAGCATTTT
d_call: .; j_call: TRBJ1-6; clone_size: .; v_call: TRBV5-1; cdr3_aa: CASSEPVGPLHF; cdr3_nt: TGCGCCAGCAGTGAACCCGTCGGGCCCCTCCACTTT
d_call: TRBD2; j_call: TRBJ2-7; clone_size: many; v_call: TRBV7-9; cdr3_aa: CASSAGGGLPYEQYF; cdr3_nt: TGTGCCAGCAGCGCCGGCGGGGGATTACCCTACGAGCAGTACTTC
d_call: .; j_call: TRBJ1-1; clone_size: .; v_call: TRBV10-1; cdr3_aa: CASSESRGVDTEAFF; cdr3_nt: TGCGCCAGCAGTGAATCCCGGGGAGTGGACACTGAAGCTTTCTTT
d_call: .; j_call: TRBJ1-1; clone_size: .; v_call: TRBV18; cdr3_aa: CASSDGGGNAEAFF; cdr3_nt: TGTGCCAGCTCAGACGGTGGGGGGAACGCTGAAGCTTTCTTT